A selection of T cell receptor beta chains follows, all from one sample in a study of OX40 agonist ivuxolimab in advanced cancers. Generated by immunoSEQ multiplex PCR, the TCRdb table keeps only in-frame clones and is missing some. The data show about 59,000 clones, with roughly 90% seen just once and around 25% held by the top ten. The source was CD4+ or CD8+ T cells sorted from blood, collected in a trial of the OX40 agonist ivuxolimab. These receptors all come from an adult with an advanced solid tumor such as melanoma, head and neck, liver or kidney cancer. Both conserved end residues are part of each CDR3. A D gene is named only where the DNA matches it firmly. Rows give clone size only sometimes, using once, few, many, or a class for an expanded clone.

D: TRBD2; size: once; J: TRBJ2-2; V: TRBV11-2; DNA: TGTGCCAGCAGCTTAGATAATTTTGCTAGCGGTAACACCGGGGAGCTGTTTTTT; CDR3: CASSLDNFASGNTGELFF
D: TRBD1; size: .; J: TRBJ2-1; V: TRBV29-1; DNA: TGCAGCGCTGCCCCGGGACAGCAAGCCTACAATGAGCAGTTCTTC; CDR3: CSAAPGQQAYNEQFF
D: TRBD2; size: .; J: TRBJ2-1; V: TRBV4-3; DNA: TGCGCCAGCAGCCAAGTACTTACCTCCGGCCCTTTCGGGACTAGTTTTTTTCGTGAGCAGTTCTTC; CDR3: CASSQVLTSGPFGTSFFREQFF
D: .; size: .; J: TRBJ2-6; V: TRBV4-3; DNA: TGCGCCAGCAGCCAAGTTCTGATAACCCTTTCTGGGGCCAACGTCCTGACTTTC; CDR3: CASSQVLITLSGANVLTF
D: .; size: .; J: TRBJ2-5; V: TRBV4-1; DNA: TGCGCCAGCAGCCATCCTCTAGCAGACCGGGGGACCCAGTACTTC; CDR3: CASSHPLADRGTQYF
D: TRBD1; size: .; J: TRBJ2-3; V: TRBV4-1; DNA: TGCGCCAGCAGCCCGGGACAGGGGACAGATACGCAGTATTTT; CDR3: CASSPGQGTDTQYF
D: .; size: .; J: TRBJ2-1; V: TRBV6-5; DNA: TGTGCCAGCAGTTACTCTAATGAGCAGTTCTTC; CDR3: CASSYSNEQFF
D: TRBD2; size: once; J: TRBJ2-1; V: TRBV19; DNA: TGTGCCAGTAGTATCAGACTAGCAGCCTACAATGAGCAGTTCTTC; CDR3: CASSIRLAAYNEQFF
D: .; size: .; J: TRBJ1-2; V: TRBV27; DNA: TGTGCCAGCAGCGTTCTGGGGGGCTGGCAGAGTGGCTACACCTTC; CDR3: CASSVLGGWQSGYTF
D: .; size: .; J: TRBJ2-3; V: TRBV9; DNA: TGTGCCAGCAGCTTACAGGACAGTAGCACAGATACGCAGTATTTT; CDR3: CASSLQDSSTDTQYF
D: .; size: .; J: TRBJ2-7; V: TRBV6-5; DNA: TGTGCCAGCAGTTACTCGGAGGGGGAGGACGAGCAGTACTTC; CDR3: CASSYSEGEDEQYF
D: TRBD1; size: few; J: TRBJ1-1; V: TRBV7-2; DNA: TGTGCCAGCAGCGCTGAAACAGGGGGCTACACTGAAGCTTTCTTT; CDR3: CASSAETGGYTEAFF
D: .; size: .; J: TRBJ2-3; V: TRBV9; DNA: TGTGCCAGCAGCGCGGACGGGCCTAGCACAGATACGCAGTATTTT; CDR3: CASSADGPSTDTQYF
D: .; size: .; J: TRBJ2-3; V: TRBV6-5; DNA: TGTGCCAGCAGTTACGAGGCTAGCGCAGATACGCAGTATTTT; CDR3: CASSYEASADTQYF
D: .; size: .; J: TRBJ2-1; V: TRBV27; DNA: TGTGCCAGCAGGCCCGCTAGCGAGCTTACGTACAATGAGCAGTTCTTC; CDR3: CASRPASELTYNEQFF
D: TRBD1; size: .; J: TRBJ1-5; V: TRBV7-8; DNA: TGTGCCAGCAGCTTAGAGGTGACAGGGAATCAGCCCCAGCATTTT; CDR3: CASSLEVTGNQPQHF
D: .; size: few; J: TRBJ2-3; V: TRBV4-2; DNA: TGTGCCAGCAGCCAACCCCGGGACAGCACAGATACGCAGTATTTT; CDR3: CASSQPRDSTDTQYF